The 27 T cell receptor beta chains below were found in one sample sequenced in a study of spatial heterogeneity in lung cancer. General study points: Expanded intratumoral alpha and beta TCR counts tracked tumor mutation counts.

Time point: sample taken at primary tumor resection. These receptors' targets are unknown. Via MiXCR, TCRdb re-called the 5' RACE reads, giving one row per CDR3 protein. The sample comprises 1,300 or so distinct CDR3 sequences, approximately 4.9% of which are singletons, and 11% rests with the top ten. This sample comprised lung tumor tissue, obtained at surgery. These receptor sequences come from a male donor with early-stage non-small cell lung cancer.

In this sample, this clonotype is large. V gene TRBV4-1 combines with J gene TRBJ2-7; 10 nucleotides match TRBD1. Per germline, CDR1 MGHRA and CDR2 YSYEKL. The CDR3 loop spans 15 amino acids. The V and J ends lost 2 bases and 6 bases, in that order; junction bases with no gene match: 7. CDR3 amino acids: CASSQSGTGVSEQYF. CDR3 DNA: TGCGCCAGCAGCCAATCCGGGACAGGGGTAAGCGAGCAGTACTTC.

The chain carries TRBV6-5 and TRBJ2-5, with TRBD1 identical over 9 bases. There are 14 residues in the CDR3. Germline CDR1 and CDR2: MNHEY and SVGAGI. The V and J ends lost 6 bases and 1 base, in that order; junction bases with no gene match: 3. As DNA, the CDR3 is TGTGCCAGCAGAACAGGGGGCACCCAAGAGACCCAGTACTTC. Translated: CASRTGGTQETQYF.

By frequency in the sample, this clonotype is medium-sized. The genes are TRBV3-1 and TRBJ2-1; D remains unclear. Per germline, CDR1 LGHDT and CDR2 YNNKEL (reference sequence). The V gene lost 0 bases and the J gene lost 7 bases, with 19 bases spanning the gap. This CDR3 comprises 17 residues. This chain's CDR3 is CASSQDFPRRDGNEQFF. Written as DNA, the CDR3 is TGTGCCAGCAGCCAAGACTTTCCTAGACGAGATGGTAATGAGCAGTTCTTC.

Sample share makes this clonotype large (0.1 to 1%). The chain couples TRBV6-6 to TRBJ2-7, with TRBD1 as a possible D gene (5 bases). The CDR3 sequence is 12 residues long. Looked up from germline, CDR1 is MNHNY and CDR2 is SVGAGI (reference sequence). Trimming took off 8 bases at V and 2 bases at J, with 10 bases between the two ends. CDR3 protein: CASSGQTYEQYF. The CDR3 DNA reads as TGTGCCAGCTCTGGACAAACCTACGAGCAGTACTTC.

This clonotype is medium-sized. The chain is built from TRBV7-8 and TRBJ2-7, with D possibly TRBD2 on 5 matching bases. Trimming removed 1 base from V and 2 bases from J, with 9 bases in between. This CDR3 is built from 14 residues. From germline, CDR1 is SGHVS and CDR2 FQNEAQ. This CDR3 reads CASSLEEGTYEQYF. CDR3 sequence (DNA): TGTGCCAGCAGCTTAGAAGAGGGAACCTACGAGCAGTACTTC.

In its sample, this clonotype is medium-sized. This chain uses TRBV6-2 or TRBV6-3 with TRBJ2-5, with 13 bases that match TRBD2. Germline V CDR1 and CDR2: MNHEY, SVGEGT. With V trimmed by 2 bases and J by 4 bases, 4 bases remained unmatched. The CDR3 length is 16 residues. This CDR3 is CASSYGLAGAPETQYF. The DNA for the CDR3 is TGTGCCAGCAGTTACGGACTAGCGGGAGCCCCAGAGACCCAGTACTTC.

This clonotype counts as medium-sized (0.01 to 0.1%). The chain combines TRBV28 with TRBJ1-5, with 7 bases that match TRBD1. This CDR3 comprises 15 residues. Germline V gene lookup returns CDR1 MDHEN and CDR2 SYDVKM. J lost 7 bases, V lost 6 bases, and 12 bases had no gene match. The CDR3 region is CASRPSRGLGQPQHF. As DNA, the CDR3 is TGTGCCAGCAGGCCCTCAAGGGGGCTGGGCCAGCCCCAGCATTTT.

This clonotype is termed medium-sized (0.01 to 0.1%). The chain joins TRBV6-5 to TRBJ2-5; tentative D call: TRBD2 (6 bases). V was cut by 0 bases and J by 4 bases, with 12 bases left in between. The CDR3 consists of 15 residues. Germline V gene lookup returns CDR1 MNHEY and CDR2 SVGAGI. The CDR3 loop is CASSYSSGLAETQYF. As DNA, the CDR3 is TGTGCCAGCAGTTACTCTAGCGGACTGGCAGAGACCCAGTACTTC.

This clonotype is deemed medium-sized. V gene TRBV4-2 combines with J gene TRBJ2-1; 11 bases line up with TRBD2. The CDR3 is made up of 13 amino acids. J gave up 10 bases and V 4 bases, and 3 bases lay outside the gene matches. Germline values: CDR1 LGHNA, CDR2 YNFKEQ. The CDR3 loop is CASSPGLAGEQFF. DNA of the CDR3: TGTGCCAGCAGCCCAGGACTAGCGGGCGAGCAGTTCTTC.

By share, this clonotype counts as medium-sized (0.01 to 0.1%). J is TRBJ2-7 and V is TRBV13, with TRBD2 matching over 11 bases. Germline V gives CDR1 PRHDT, CDR2 FYEKMQ (reference sequence). Trimming took 5 bases from V and 3 from J; bases not matched to a gene: 12. This CDR3 comprises 17 residues. CDR3 residues: CASSTRGSGRANYEQYF. The DNA of the CDR3 is TGTGCCAGCAGCACCCGGGGTAGCGGGAGGGCTAACTACGAGCAGTACTTC.

J is TRBJ1-1 and V is TRBV12-3 or TRBV12-4, with TRBD1 matching over 8 bases. V trimming: 7 bases; J trimming: 5 bases; junction bases outside the gene matches: 9. There are 14 residues in the CDR3. The chain's CDR3 is CASTLQGVVTEAFF. CDR3 in DNA: TGTGCCAGCACATTACAGGGGGTGGTTACTGAAGCTTTCTTT.

The gene calls are TRBV2 and TRBJ2-7; 8 bases agree with TRBD1. The germline gives CDR1 SNHLY, CDR2 FYNNEI. The CDR3 runs 15 residues. V dropped 1 base and J dropped 1; count of bases not matched to a gene: 3. CDR3 nucleotides: TGTGCCAGCAGTGAAGTTGACAGGGGATCCTACGAGCAGTACTTC. Translated, it gives CASSEVDRGSYEQYF. The full variable domain, its missing parts supplied by reference TRBV2 and TRBJ2-7, is EPEVTQTPSHQVTQMGQEVILRCVPISNHLYFYWYRQILGQKVEFLVSFYNNEISEKSEIFDDQFSVERPDGSNFTLKIRSTKLEDSAMYFCASSEVDRGSYEQYFGPGTRLTVT.

By sample share, this clonotype is medium-sized. The genes are TRBV7-6 and TRBJ2-1; 10 nucleotides agree with TRBD1. J was trimmed by 0 bases and V by 1 base; bases with no gene match: 9. The CDR3 extends over 19 amino acids. Germline V CDR1 and CDR2: SGHVS, FNYEAQ. The CDR3 DNA reads TGTGCCAGCAGCTTAGTGTGGGGACAGGGGACCGACTCCTACAATGAGCAGTTCTTC. Its protein product is CASSLVWGQGTDSYNEQFF.

This clonotype is termed large. For the CDR3, the DNA is TGCAGCTGGACTAATACCGGGACAGGGGGCAATGAGCAGTTCTTC. Translating it yields CSWTNTGTGGNEQFF. The chain uses TRBV29-1 and TRBJ2-1; 11 bases match TRBD1. After removal of 8 bases from V and 6 bases from J, the junction contained 12 bases not matched to a gene. The CDR3 consists of 15 residues. Germline V lookup: CDR1 SQVTM, CDR2 ANQGSEA.

In its sample, this clonotype is medium-sized. The chain carries TRBV4-2 and TRBJ1-5, with D unclear. This CDR3 comprises 15 residues. Looked up from germline, CDR1 is LGHNA and CDR2 is YNFKEQ. V lost 0 bases, J lost 0 bases, and 6 bases lay in between. The CDR3 DNA reads as TGTGCCAGCAGCCAAGAGGGGAATAGCAATCAGCCCCAGCATTTT. It specifies CASSQEGNSNQPQHF.

Within the sample, this clonotype is medium-sized. This chain connects TRBV28 to TRBJ2-3; possibly TRBD2 for D (6 bases). The CDR3 contains 15 residues. Germline V CDR1 and CDR2: MDHEN, SYDVKM. With 5 bases removed from V and 1 base from J, the gap between germline ends came to 13 bases. The CDR3 sequence: CASSLRDSGTDTQYF. DNA of the CDR3: TGTGCCAGCAGTCTGCGGGATAGCGGCACAGATACGCAGTATTTT.

By share, this clonotype counts as medium-sized. The genes are TRBV5-1 and TRBJ2-5; perhaps TRBD2 as D (6 bases). The V end was cut by 3 bases, the J end by 2 bases, with 14 bases between. The germline CDR1 and CDR2 sequences are SGHRS and YFSETQ. The CDR3 is made up of 15 amino acids. CDR3 bases: TGCGCCAGCAGCTCGGGACTCCGCCCTCAAGAGACCCAGTACTTC. Amino acids: CASSSGLRPQETQYF.

V and J are TRBV28 and TRBJ2-5, with D possibly being TRBD1 or TRBD2 (5 bases each). V was cut by 8 bases and J by 4 bases, with 14 bases left in between. CDR3 length equals 13 residues. From germline, CDR1 is MDHEN and CDR2 SYDVKM. As DNA, the CDR3 is TGTGCCAGCCGAGGGACCACTCGAGAGACCCAGTACTTC. Translation: CASRGTTRETQYF.

This clonotype was detected only a few times. In DNA form, the CDR3 reads TGTGCCAGCAGCGTATACGGGGGCTCCTACGAGCAGTACTTC. Translating it yields CASSVYGGSYEQYF. V is TRBV9 and J is TRBJ2-7, with a weak D call TRBD2 (6 bases). The V end was cut by 1 base, the J end by 0 bases, with 8 bases between. The CDR3 runs 14 residues. The germline gives CDR1 SGDLS, CDR2 YYNGEE.

By frequency in the sample, this clonotype is large (0.1 to 1%). The chain employs TRBV19 and TRBJ2-1; 10 nucleotides agree with TRBD2. V gave up 5 bases and J gave up 0 bases; unmatched junction bases: 7. This CDR3 is built from 17 residues. Germline-derived CDR1 and CDR2 are LNHDA and SQIVND (reference sequence). The CDR3 DNA follows: TGTGCCAGTAGTCGCCTAGCGGGAGACCTCTCCTACAATGAGCAGTTCTTC. It encodes CASSRLAGDLSYNEQFF.

By its share, this clonotype is medium-sized. V gene TRBV27 combines with J gene TRBJ2-1, with D perhaps TRBD2 (6 bases). V lost 5 bases, J lost 6 bases, and 20 bases lay in between. Germline-derived CDR1 and CDR2 are MNHEY and SMNVEV (reference sequence). This CDR3 contains 16 residues. The CDR3, as DNA: TGTGCCAGCAGTCCCCCCGATGGTAGCGGTACCAATGAGCAGTTCTTC. This codes for CASSPPDGSGTNEQFF.

In this sample, this clonotype is medium-sized. The V and J genes are TRBV7-9 and TRBJ1-6; no firm D call. V lost 3 bases and J lost 12, with 9 bases in between. The germline CDR1 and CDR2 sequences are SEHNR and FQNEAQ (reference sequence). The CDR3 is made up of 12 amino acids. CDR3 sequence: CASSFHSIPLHF. The CDR3 nucleotides read TGTGCCAGCAGCTTCCACTCTATACCCCTCCACTTT.

By its share, this clonotype is medium-sized. This chain connects TRBV7-9 to TRBJ2-5, with a weak D call TRBD2 (5 bases). The V and J ends lost 4 bases and 9 bases respectively, with 6 bases between them. The germline V gene has CDR1 SEHNR and CDR2 FQNEAQ (reference sequence). This CDR3 comprises 10 residues. This CDR3 is CASSSEAQYF. For the CDR3, the DNA is TGTGCCAGCAGCTCGGAGGCCCAGTACTTC.

This clonotype rates as medium-sized (0.01 to 0.1%). The rearrangement joins TRBV9 to TRBJ2-3, with a tentative D call TRBD2 (6 bases). There are 15 residues in the CDR3. V shed 0 bases and J shed 6 bases, with 14 bases lying between them. Looked up from germline, CDR1 is SGDLS and CDR2 is YYNGEE. The CDR3 sequence is CASSVGGMGFDTQYF. The DNA of the CDR3 is TGTGCCAGCAGCGTAGGCGGGATGGGATTCGATACGCAGTATTTT.

This clonotype counts as medium-sized. This rearrangement joins TRBV29-1 to TRBJ2-2, with D perhaps TRBD2 (6 bases). V lost 5 bases, J lost 4 bases, and 8 bases lay in between. The CDR3 spans 12 residues. The V gene's germline CDR1 is SQVTM and CDR2 ANQGSEA. CDR3 in DNA: TGCAGCGTTACTAGCCGCACCGGGGAGCTGTTTTTT. Its translation is CSVTSRTGELFF.

This clonotype is medium-sized in the sample. The chain joins TRBV6-1 to TRBJ1-5; D is unclear. V shed 2 bases and J shed 7 bases, with 15 bases lying between them. Germline values: CDR1 MNHNS, CDR2 SASEGT. This CDR3 has 15 amino acids. CDR3 residues: CASSEKSTSNQPQHF. The CDR3 coding sequence is TGTGCCAGCAGTGAAAAATCGACCTCCAACCAGCCCCAGCATTTT.

This chain joins TRBV12-3 or TRBV12-4 and TRBJ1-3; maybe TRBD1 (5 bases). The CDR3 runs to 16 residues. With 4 bases removed from V and 0 bases from J, the gap between germline ends came to 13 bases. The CDR3 sequence is CASSWDGIYSGNTIYF. CDR3 nucleotide sequence: TGTGCCAGCAGTTGGGACGGAATCTACTCTGGAAACACCATATATTTT.